Included here is one T cell receptor (beta chain) sequence, with context. The PCR was carried out with 60 Vbeta primers and 13 Jbeta primers. The method was immunoSEQ multiplex PCR; TCRdb's version includes in-frame clones alone and lacks a portion of them. This sample carries approximately 85,000 clones, 80% of them seen once, and the ten largest clones take about 32%. V was clipped by 0 bases and J by 0 bases, with 10 bases between them. The CDR3 has 16 amino acids. Germline CDR1 and CDR2: SGHVS and FQNEAQ. The data derive from a study of cytomegalovirus exposure and HLA in healthy donors. The chain employs TRBV7-8 and TRBJ2-3; D unresolved. The sequenced sample was PBMCs. The TCR sequence derives from a middle-aged man in good health and CMV-seropositive. CDR3: CASSLAPGASTDTQYF. CDR3 nucleotide sequence: TGTGCCAGCAGCTTAGCGCCCGGAGCAAGCACAGATACGCAGTATTTT.